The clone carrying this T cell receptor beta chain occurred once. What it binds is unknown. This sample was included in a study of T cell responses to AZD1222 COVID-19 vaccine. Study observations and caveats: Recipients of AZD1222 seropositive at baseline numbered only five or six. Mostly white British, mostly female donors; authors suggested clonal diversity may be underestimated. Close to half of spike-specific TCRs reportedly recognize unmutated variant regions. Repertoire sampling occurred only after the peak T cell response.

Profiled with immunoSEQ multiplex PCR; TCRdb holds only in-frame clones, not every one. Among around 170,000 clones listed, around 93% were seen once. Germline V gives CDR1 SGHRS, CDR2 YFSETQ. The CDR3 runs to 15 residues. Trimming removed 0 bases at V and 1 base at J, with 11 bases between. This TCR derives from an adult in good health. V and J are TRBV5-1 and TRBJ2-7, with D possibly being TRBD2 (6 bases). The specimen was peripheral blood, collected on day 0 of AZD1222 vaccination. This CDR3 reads CASSLAGGNSYEQYF. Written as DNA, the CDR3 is TGCGCCAGCAGCTTGGCCGGGGGAAATTCCTACGAGCAGTACTTC.